Listed below are T cell receptor beta chains from one sample, sequenced in a study of metastatic and nonmetastatic thyroid tumors. TCRdb re-called the PCR reads with MiXCR. Among tens of thousands of clones listed, 10% to 15% were seen once. Sequencing was performed on blood. These receptors were collected from a female donor with papillary thyroid cancer or a benign thyroid nodule (not recorded which). Some clones in this sample may be carry-over from other donors' samples. Each CDR3 is given with its conserved first and last residue. The D gene is left open where the match is weak. Some rows have no size entry. The others give once, few or many, or a class for an expanded clone.

-	many	TRBV18	TRBJ2-1	CASSPRRGVSYNEQFF	TGTGCCAGCTCACCTCGCCGAGGCGTCTCCTACAATGAGCAGTTCTTC
TRBD1	many	TRBV19	TRBJ2-1	CASSIGSGTASYNEQFF	TGTGCCAGTAGTATAGGTTCGGGGACAGCCTCCTACAATGAGCAGTTCTTC
-	many	TRBV9	TRBJ1-3	CASSVNGASTGNTIYF	TGTGCCAGCAGCGTAAACGGGGCGTCAACTGGAAACACCATATATTTT
-	many	TRBV6-5	TRBJ1-1	CASSYSDTAGTEAFF	TGTGCCAGCAGTTACTCCGACACGGCGGGCACTGAAGCTTTCTTT
-	many	TRBV5-4	TRBJ1-2	CASSPDSRSKRYGYTF	TGTGCCAGCAGCCCGGACAGCCGAAGCAAGAGGTATGGCTACACCTTC
-	many	TRBV19	TRBJ2-6	CASWASQGRGANVLTF	TGTGCCAGTTGGGCTTCCCAGGGCCGAGGGGCCAACGTCCTGACTTTC
TRBD2	many	TRBV6-1	TRBJ2-7	CASSFTSDSYEQYF	TGTGCCAGCAGTTTTACTAGCGACTCCTACGAGCAGTACTTC
-	many	TRBV7-2	TRBJ1-4	CASRSTDEKLFF	TGTGCCAGCAGGTCTACGGATGAAAAACTGTTTTTT
-	many	TRBV5-1	TRBJ1-1	CASSFVDGTEAFF	TGCGCCAGCAGCTTCGTTGACGGCACTGAAGCTTTCTTT
TRBD2	many	TRBV7-3	TRBJ2-1	CASSYRLAGVNEQFF	TGTGCCAGCAGCTATAGGCTAGCGGGAGTGAATGAGCAGTTCTTC
TRBD1	many	TRBV30	TRBJ2-1	CAWRPTQGSYNEQFF	TGTGCCTGGAGACCAACACAGGGGTCGTACAATGAGCAGTTCTTC
TRBD2	many	TRBV20-1	TRBJ2-1	CSAFRPSGSPRQFF	TGCAGTGCCTTTCGACCTAGCGGGAGCCCTCGCCAGTTCTTC
TRBD2	-	TRBV4-1	TRBJ2-7	CASSQAPGTSCEQYF	TGCGCCAGCAGCCAGGCCCCCGGGACTAGCTGCGAGCAGTACTTC
TRBD1	medium-sized	TRBV29-1	TRBJ1-5	CSVVTGTSNQPQHF	TGCAGCGTTGTGACAGGGACCAGCAATCAGCCCCAGCATTTT
-	few	TRBV27	TRBJ2-7	CASSFGTPPYEQYF	TGTGCCAGCAGTTTCGGGACACCTCCCTACGAGCAGTACTTC
TRBD1	many	TRBV5-1	TRBJ2-1	CASSTGTGVNEQFF	TGCGCCAGCAGCACCGGGACAGGGGTCAATGAGCAGTTCTTC
TRBD2	many	TRBV20-1	TRBJ2-5	CSARIAGRQETQYF	TGCAGTGCTAGGATAGCGGGACGCCAAGAGACCCAGTACTTC
-	-	TRBV30	TRBJ1-1	CAWSVLVGTEAFF	TGTGCCTGGAGTGTTTTGGTTGGCACTGAAGCTTTCTTT
-	-	TRBV19	TRBJ1-5	CASSTQGTRWGNQPQHF	TGTGCCAGTAGTACCCAGGGGACCCGGTGGGGCAATCAGCCCCAGCATTTT
TRBD1	many	TRBV4-1	TRBJ2-5	CASSQTTGGQETQYF	TGCGCCAGCAGCCAAACGACAGGGGGCCAAGAGACCCAGTACTTC
-	few	TRBV25-1	TRBJ2-2	CASSAGPDTGELFF	TGTGCCAGCAGTGCGGGACCCGACACCGGGGAGCTGTTTTTT
-	many	TRBV19	TRBJ1-5	CASSISRFISNQPQHF	TGTGCCAGTAGTATTTCCAGGTTTATTAGCAATCAGCCCCAGCATTTT
-	-	TRBV20-1	TRBJ2-3	CSAIRHGGSDTQYF	TGCAGTGCTATCCGACATGGCGGGTCAGATACGCAGTATTTT
-	medium-sized	TRBV19	TRBJ1-1	CASSGRQKAFF	TGTGCCAGTAGTGGGCGGCAGAAAGCTTTCTTT
-	many	TRBV19	TRBJ1-1	CASSIGRAAGTEAFF	TGTGCCAGTAGTATCGGAAGGGCTGCAGGGACTGAAGCTTTCTTT